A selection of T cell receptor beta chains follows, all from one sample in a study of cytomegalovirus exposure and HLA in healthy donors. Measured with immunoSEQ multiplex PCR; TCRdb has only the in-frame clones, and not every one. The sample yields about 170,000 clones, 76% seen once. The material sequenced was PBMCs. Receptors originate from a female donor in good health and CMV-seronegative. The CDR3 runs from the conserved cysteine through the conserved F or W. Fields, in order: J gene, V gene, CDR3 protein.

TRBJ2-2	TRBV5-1	CASSFLSPGGSTGELFF
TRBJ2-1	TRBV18	CASSPRGLAGGDNEQFF
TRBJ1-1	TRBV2	CASSVGRGNTEAFF
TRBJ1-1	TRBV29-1	CSVEDSSWTEAFF
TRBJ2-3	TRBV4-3	CASSPGTSGGFTDTQYF
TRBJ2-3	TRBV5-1	CASSLELAGAADTQYF
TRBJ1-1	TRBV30	CAWSVSAQGGTEAFF
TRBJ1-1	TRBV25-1	CASSERGTEAFF
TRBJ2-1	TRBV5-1	CASSSLIGLAGVNEQFF
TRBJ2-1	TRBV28	CASSLPPAGVPANEQFF
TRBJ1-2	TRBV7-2	CASSVRPQTGTDNTF
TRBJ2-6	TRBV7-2	CASSLAYWGAGANVLTF
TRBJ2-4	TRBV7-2	CASSSPDLAKNIQYF
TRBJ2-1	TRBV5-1	CASSLSGSTMNEQFF
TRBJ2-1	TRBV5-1	CASSLSSGRNEQFF
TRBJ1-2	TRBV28	CASRTGTGGRSGYTF
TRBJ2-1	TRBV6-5	CASSYSSGGSYNEQFF
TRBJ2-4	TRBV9	CASSVAGGDSQYF
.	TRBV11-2	CASSLEVGASYEQYF
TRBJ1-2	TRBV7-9	CASSLAGGIGYTF
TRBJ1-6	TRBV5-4	CASSRGTAYSPLHF
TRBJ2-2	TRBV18	CASSPSRTGGAIGELFF
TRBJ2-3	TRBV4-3	CASSQDWARGTDTQYF
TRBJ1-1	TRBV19	CASSIARNTEAFF
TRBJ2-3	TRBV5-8	CASSLASMSQGTDTQYF
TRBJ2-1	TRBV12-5	CASGLGRDRSYNEQFF
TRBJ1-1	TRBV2	CASSVLGGREAFF
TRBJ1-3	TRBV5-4	CASSLTGHSGNTIYF
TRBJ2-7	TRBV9	CASSVTTGTGVYEQYF
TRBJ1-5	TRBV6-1	CASSDQGNQPQHF
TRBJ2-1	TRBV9	CASSVAAGTRHNEQFF
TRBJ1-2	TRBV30	CAWGSGTGGGYTF
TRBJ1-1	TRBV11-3	CASSSGYGTEAFF
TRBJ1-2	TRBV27	CASSPRLGGDYGYTF
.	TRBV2	CASSSGTGSSYEQYF
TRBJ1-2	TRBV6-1	CASSEGAGVYGYTF
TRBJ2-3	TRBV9	CASAGGTDTQYF
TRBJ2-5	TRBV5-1	CASSATQGEETQYF
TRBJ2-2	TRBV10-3	CAISGEGVAGELFF
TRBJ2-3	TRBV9	CASSFGLAGDSSTDTQYF
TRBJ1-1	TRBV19	CANNKPGQGAGNTEAFF
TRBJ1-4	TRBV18	CASSRGVLTTNEKLFF
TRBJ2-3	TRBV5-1	CASSSDWGTDTQYF
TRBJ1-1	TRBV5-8	CASRQRTGVSGTEAFF
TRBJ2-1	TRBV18	CASSLTGAEVNEQFF